This T cell receptor (beta chain) came from a study of neurological immune-mediated disorders. Study-level findings and limits: The most TCR clonal expansion was seen in HTLV-1-associated myelopathy, whereas the least was seen in multiple sclerosis, below the level in healthy controls.

CDR1 and CDR2 (germline): SGHRS, YFSETQ. This CDR3 region has 16 residues. J gave up 1 base and V 0 bases, and 6 bases lay outside the gene matches. Many counts were recorded for this clonotype. Its cognate antigen is unknown. Synthesis of cDNA was accomplished via 5'RACE employing 10-nucleotide random UMIs. Using its own MiXCR run on the 5' RACE reads, TCRdb lists one record per CDR3 protein. This sample has 36,000 or so distinct CDR3 sequences, with about 9.3% found just once. This chain joins TRBV5-1 and TRBJ1-1, with TRBD1 matching over 7 bases. Sequenced: PBMCs. This clonotype was obtained from a woman between 25 and 40 years old with HTLV-1-associated myelopathy (HAM/TSP). CDR3 in amino acids: CASSLGQGVRNTEAFF. DNA for the CDR3: TGCGCCAGCAGCTTGGGGCAGGGGGTGAGGAACACTGAAGCTTTCTTT.